The present TCR beta chain was sequenced within a study of blood T cell repertoires in COVID-19. Only in-frame clones appear in the TCRdb table, and some are missing; sequencing was by immunoSEQ multiplex PCR. The table includes approximately 140,000 clones, approximately 80% detected once. Trimming left V 0 bases short and J 2 bases short, with 12 bases between. Per the germline V gene, CDR1 is SGHDT and CDR2 is YYEEEE. This CDR3 comprises 17 residues. This chain connects TRBV5-6 to TRBJ1-6; no reliable D call. The sequenced sample consisted of peripheral blood. This sequence originates from a human donor in a cohort sampled during active COVID-19. In DNA, the CDR3 is TGTGCCAGCAGCTTGGCGTGGCCGTCCGCCTATAATTCACCCCTCCACTTT. Translated, it gives CASSLAWPSAYNSPLHF.